Below, 31 T cell receptor beta chains from the same sample are listed, as sequenced in a study of beta chain features in type 1 diabetes. Expressed TCRB transcripts were sequenced because the entire RNA isolate underwent reverse transcription. Using immunoSEQ multiplex PCR, the repertoire was profiled, and TCRdb retains in-frame clones only, with some absent. The table includes approximately 150,000 clones, over 8% detected once. Material: central memory CD4+ T cells from blood. These receptors originate from a woman in her thirties or forties in good health.

This chain connects TRBV7-2 to TRBJ2-7; D gene unclear. The germline CDR1 and CDR2 sequences are SGHTA and FQGNSA. V lost 2 bases and J 1 base, leaving 18 bases between the germline ends. This CDR3 region has 17 residues. Here the CDR3 reads CASSLIASDLRSYEQYF. The DNA for the CDR3 is TGTGCCAGCAGCTTAATAGCATCGGATCTCCGTTCCTACGAGCAGTACTTC.

This clone was counted a few times. The chain combines TRBV4-3 with TRBJ1-2; D not resolved. V lost 0 bases and J lost 2, with 10 bases in between. CDR3 length: 15 residues. Germline-derived CDR1 and CDR2 are LGHNA and YSLEER. Here the CDR3 reads CASSQDRSGNYGYTF. The CDR3 DNA reads as TGCGCCAGCAGCCAAGACCGTTCCGGGAACTATGGCTACACCTTC.

The chain couples TRBV9 to TRBJ2-1, with D uncertain. From germline, CDR1 is SGDLS and CDR2 YYNGEE. The length of the CDR3 is 15 residues. V shed 1 base and J shed 0 bases, with 8 bases lying between them. The CDR3 reads CASSVSENSYNEQFF. Written as DNA, the CDR3 is TGTGCCAGCAGCGTATCCGAGAACTCCTACAATGAGCAGTTCTTC. Using reference TRBV9 and TRBJ2-1 for the parts outside the CDR3, the full variable domain is DSGVTQTPKHLITATGQRVTLRCSPRSGDLSVYWYQQSLDQGLQFLIQYYNGEERAKGNILERFSAQQFPDLHSELNLSSLELGDSALYFCASSVSENSYNEQFFGPGTRLTVL.

This clone was detected only a few times. V is TRBV7-9 and J is TRBJ2-2; the D is unclear. This CDR3 has 15 residues. V was cut by 5 bases and J by 4 bases, with 14 bases left in between. The germline V gene encodes CDR1 SEHNR and CDR2 FQNEAQ (reference sequence). The CDR3 DNA sequence: TGTGCCAGCAGCCGCCTGGCTCTCTCCACCGGGGAGCTGTTTTTT. Its protein product is CASSRLALSTGELFF.

This clone appeared a few times. This chain connects TRBV19 to TRBJ2-5, with 14 positions matching TRBD2. The length of the CDR3 is 17 residues. The V and J ends lost 5 bases and 4 bases, in that order; junction bases with no gene match: 9. Germline assignment: CDR1 LNHDA and CDR2 SQIVND (reference sequence). The DNA for the CDR3 is TGTGCCAGTAGTGCCGGGACTAGCGGGGGCGGTCGAGAGACCCAGTACTTC. Its translation is CASSAGTSGGGRETQYF.

The J gene is TRBJ2-1, the V gene TRBV15; 8 bases map to TRBD1. The CDR3 loop spans 16 amino acids. Germline CDR1 reads LNHNV; CDR2 reads YYDKDF (reference sequence). V trimming: 0 bases; J trimming: 6 bases; junction bases outside the gene matches: 7. CDR3 amino acids: CATSREWTGRSNEQFF. The CDR3 DNA reads as TGTGCCACCAGCAGAGAATGGACAGGGAGGTCCAATGAGCAGTTCTTC.

This sequence joins TRBV5-1 and TRBJ1-2; D not resolved. The V gene's germline CDR1 is SGHRS and CDR2 YFSETQ. V was clipped by 0 bases and J by 3 bases, with 12 bases between them. The CDR3 consists of 15 residues. The CDR3 region is CASSLAEGADYGYTF. DNA of the CDR3: TGCGCCAGCAGCTTGGCGGAGGGCGCGGACTATGGCTACACCTTC.

The chain carries TRBV1 and TRBJ2-7; no check of the table's D call, TRBD2, against the DNA was made. TRBV1 is a pseudogene locus. The CDR3 spans 17 residues. CDR3 region: CTSSHPPGLAGVYEQYF. The CDR3 nucleotides are TGCACCAGCAGCCACCCGCCGGGACTAGCGGGGGTCTACGAGCAGTACTTC.

In its sample, this clone was seen a few times. This chain links TRBV9 with TRBJ1-6; TRBD1 might be the D (5 bases). The CDR3 is 14 amino acids. Germline-derived CDR1 and CDR2 are SGDLS and YYNGEE. V was trimmed by 3 bases and J by 3 bases, leaving 7 bases between them. CDR3 sequence: CASSDQGYNSPLHF. CDR3 coding DNA: TGTGCCAGCAGCGACCAGGGCTATAATTCACCCCTCCACTTT. The whole variable domain, remainder taken from reference TRBV9 and TRBJ1-6, is DSGVTQTPKHLITATGQRVTLRCSPRSGDLSVYWYQQSLDQGLQFLIQYYNGEERAKGNILERFSAQQFPDLHSELNLSSLELGDSALYFCASSDQGYNSPLHFGNGTRLTVT.

The gene calls are TRBV7-8 and TRBJ2-1, with TRBD2 matching 9 bases. Losses at the gene ends were 10 bases for V and 3 bases for J; bases not matched to a gene: 10. There are 15 residues in the CDR3. Germline CDR1 is SGHVS and CDR2 is FQNEAQ. CDR3 DNA sequence: TGTGCCACTTCCAGTAGCGGGGGAGGCTACAATGAGCAGTTCTTC. Translation: CATSSSGGGYNEQFF.

The V and J genes are TRBV19 and TRBJ1-1; TRBD1 is a possible D gene (6 bases). With 2 bases removed from V and 7 bases from J, the gap between germline ends came to 20 bases. CDR1 LNHDA and CDR2 SQIVND come from the germline V gene (reference sequence). The CDR3 sequence is 16 residues long. CDR3 in amino acids: CASSIWGRAGESEAFF. The CDR3, as DNA: TGTGCCAGTAGTATATGGGGGCGCGCGGGGGAGAGTGAAGCTTTCTTT.

The chain employs TRBV19 and TRBJ1-1; 7 nucleotides match TRBD1. The germline V gene encodes CDR1 LNHDA and CDR2 SQIVND (reference sequence). V shed 6 bases and J 1 base; nucleotides not matched to a gene: 8. This CDR3 contains 15 residues. The CDR3 here is CASRLKDRANTEAFF. DNA of the CDR3: TGTGCCAGTAGGCTTAAAGACAGGGCGAACACTGAAGCTTTCTTT.

This clone was picked up a small number of times. The chain combines TRBV5-1 with TRBJ1-1, with a tentative D call TRBD1 (5 bases). The V gene's germline CDR1 is SGHRS and CDR2 YFSETQ. The length of the CDR3 is 13 residues. V was trimmed by 3 bases and J by 5 bases, leaving 11 bases between them. The CDR3 nucleotides read TGCGCCAGCAGCTACACAGGTTCTACTGAAGCTTTCTTT. This encodes CASSYTGSTEAFF.

The rearrangement links TRBV5-6 to TRBJ1-4; no clear D. Looked up from germline, CDR1 is SGHDT and CDR2 is YYEEEE. This CDR3 comprises 13 residues. V was pared by 5 bases and J by 5 bases, with 10 bases between. The CDR3 loop reads CASRRRWNEKLFF. The CDR3 DNA sequence: TGTGCCAGCAGACGGAGGTGGAATGAAAAACTGTTTTTT.

This clone showed up just a few times. The chain links TRBV5-6 to TRBJ2-2; TRBD1 is a possible D gene (6 bases). This CDR3 has 17 residues. Trimming pared 3 bases from V and 0 bases from J, leaving 15 bases between. Germline loops: CDR1 SGHDT, CDR2 YYEEEE. CDR3 residues: CASSSRPGTPNTGELFF. DNA for the CDR3: TGTGCCAGCAGCTCGAGACCCGGGACACCGAACACCGGGGAGCTGTTTTTT.

A few counts support this clone. The rearrangement links TRBV7-9 to TRBJ1-5, with D hard to call. CDR1 SEHNR and CDR2 FQNEAQ come from the germline V gene (reference sequence). V was trimmed by 6 bases and J by 4 bases, leaving 13 bases between them. This CDR3 contains 14 residues. CDR3 nucleotide sequence: TGTGCCAGCAGTTTTGACTTCGAGAATCAGCCCCAGCATTTT. This gives the protein CASSFDFENQPQHF.

This clone was observed many times. The chain uses TRBV13 and TRBJ2-5; 7 positions match TRBD2. Germline lookup yields CDR1 PRHDT and CDR2 FYEKMQ (reference sequence). This CDR3 is built from 15 residues. The V segment lost 5 bases and the J segment 1 base; nucleotides outside the gene matches: 7. The CDR3 sequence: CASSLRASGQETQYF. The CDR3 region has the DNA TGTGCCAGCAGCCTCAGGGCTAGCGGCCAAGAGACCCAGTACTTC.

This chain joins TRBV27 and TRBJ2-6; D ambiguous. Germline V gene sequence: CDR1 MNHEY, CDR2 SMNVEV (reference sequence). The CDR3 length is 19 residues. Trimming cost V 5 bases and J 0 bases, with 20 bases left between them. The DNA of the CDR3 is TGTGCCAGCAGTACGCCAAGGAGCGACTCCGACTCTGGGGCCAACGTCCTGACTTTC. Residues: CASSTPRSDSDSGANVLTF.

This sequence joins TRBV6-5 and TRBJ1-2, with 7 positions matching TRBD1. CDR1 and CDR2 (germline): MNHEY, SVGAGI. Trimming at V came to 5 bases and at J to 4 bases, leaving 4 bases not matched to a gene. CDR3 size: 13 residues. CDR3 loop: CASSADRVYGYTF. CDR3 sequence (DNA): TGTGCCAGCAGTGCCGACAGGGTCTATGGCTACACCTTC.

The CDR3 DNA reads as TGTGCCAGCAGCTCAGGACTAGCGGGGAGCGCTGAGACCCAGTACTTC. Residues: CASSSGLAGSAETQYF. The gene calls are TRBV5-4 and TRBJ2-5, with 12 bases aligning to TRBD2. There are 16 residues in the CDR3. V dropped 3 bases and J dropped 5; count of bases not matched to a gene: 8. Per the germline V gene, CDR1 is SGHNT and CDR2 is YYREEE (reference sequence).

The chain is built from TRBV5-1 and TRBJ2-2; 9 nucleotides match TRBD2. The V gene end was trimmed by 4 bases and the J gene end by 3 bases; junction bases not matched to a gene: 1. The CDR3 length is 14 residues. Per the germline V gene, CDR1 is SGHRS and CDR2 is YFSETQ. The CDR3 bases are TGCGCCAGCAGCCAGCGGGGGGACACCGGGGAGCTGTTTTTT. The encoded protein is CASSQRGDTGELFF.

V is TRBV6-5 and J is TRBJ1-2; D not resolved. The CDR3 sequence is 13 residues long. Trimming pared 1 base from V and 8 bases from J, leaving 11 bases between. From germline, CDR1 is MNHEY and CDR2 SVGAGI. The CDR3 coding sequence is TGTGCCAGCAGTTACTTGGGAGCGCAAGGCTACACCTTC. This translates into CASSYLGAQGYTF.

This clone was seen a handful of times. This chain connects TRBV7-9 to TRBJ2-5, with 7 positions matching TRBD2. The CDR3 runs to 14 residues. Germline V gene data show CDR1 as SEHNR and CDR2 as FQNEAQ (reference sequence). Trimming cost V 6 bases and J 4 bases; bases outside gene matches: 8. The CDR3 sequence: CASSAGTTGETQYF. The DNA for the CDR3 is TGTGCCAGCAGTGCAGGGACTACGGGAGAGACCCAGTACTTC.

This clone was counted at least ten times. The chain links TRBV9 to TRBJ1-1, with 8 bases that match TRBD1. Trimming removed 0 bases from V and 8 bases from J; junction bases left unmatched: 9. The germline CDR1 and CDR2 sequences are SGDLS and YYNGEE. CDR3 size: 15 residues. CDR3 sequence: CASSVDQGARAEAFF. DNA of the CDR3: TGTGCCAGCAGCGTAGATCAGGGGGCGAGAGCGGAAGCTTTCTTT.

The genes are TRBV7-6 and TRBJ2-7; TRBD2 matches at 7 bases. Trimming at V came to 1 base and at J to 7 bases, leaving 7 bases not matched to a gene. The germline gives CDR1 SGHVS, CDR2 FNYEAQ. The CDR3 has 14 amino acids. CDR3 DNA: TGTGCCAGCAGCTTAGGGTCAGGGAGGGAAGAGCAGTACTTC. Residues: CASSLGSGREEQYF.

The gene calls are TRBV10-3 and TRBJ2-3, with D maybe TRBD2 (6 bases). Germline assignment: CDR1 ENHRY and CDR2 SYGVKD. This CDR3 contains 15 residues. The germline V and J ends were trimmed by 4 bases and 0 bases, with 11 bases remaining between them. CDR3 in amino acids: CAISGGRGSTDTQYF. The CDR3 region has the DNA TGTGCCATCAGTGGAGGGCGGGGAAGCACAGATACGCAGTATTTT.

V is TRBV6-5 and J is TRBJ1-2; 7 nucleotides line up with TRBD1. Germline values: CDR1 MNHEY, CDR2 SVGAGI. V shed 2 bases, J shed 7 bases, and the junction held 4 bases outside the gene matches. The CDR3 covers 13 residues. The CDR3, as DNA: TGTGCCAGCAGTTACGGACAGGAAATTGGCTACACCTTC. Amino acid sequence: CASSYGQEIGYTF.

Only a few counts were recorded for this clone. J is TRBJ2-7 and V is TRBV19; D perhaps matches TRBD1 (5 bases). The germline V gene encodes CDR1 LNHDA and CDR2 SQIVND (reference sequence). This CDR3 has 13 residues. V dropped 9 bases and J dropped 0 bases, with 12 bases sitting between them. CDR3 nucleotide sequence: TGTGCCAGCCAGGACAAAAACTCCTACGAGCAGTACTTC. Translating gives CASQDKNSYEQYF.

This clone was picked up many times. This chain joins TRBV2 and TRBJ2-1, with D hard to call. This CDR3 comprises 13 residues. Trimming stripped 4 bases from V and 2 bases from J, with 6 bases between. CDR1 and CDR2 from the germline V gene are SNHLY and FYNNEI. The CDR3 DNA is TGTGCCAGCAGTGGATTAGCCTACAATGAGCAGTTCTTC. Its translation: CASSGLAYNEQFF.

The chain has TRBV28 and TRBJ1-1; 7 nucleotides match TRBD1. The CDR3 consists of 15 residues. The V and J ends lost 5 bases and 6 bases, in that order; junction bases with no gene match: 12. Germline V gene data show CDR1 as MDHEN and CDR2 as SYDVKM. CDR3 coding DNA: TGTGCCAGCAGTCCCCCGACAGGGATGATGGCTGAAGCTTTCTTT. Translation gives CASSPPTGMMAEAFF.

This clone was picked up a small number of times. The CDR3 DNA follows: TGCGCCAGCAGCCCCCAACCGGGACAGGGAGCCACCGGGGAGCTGTTTTTT. Encoded protein: CASSPQPGQGATGELFF. The rearrangement uses TRBV5-1 and TRBJ2-2; 9 bases agree with TRBD1. J lost 4 bases, V lost 4 bases, and 11 bases had no gene match. This CDR3 is built from 17 residues. CDR1 is SGHRS, CDR2 YFSETQ, per germline.